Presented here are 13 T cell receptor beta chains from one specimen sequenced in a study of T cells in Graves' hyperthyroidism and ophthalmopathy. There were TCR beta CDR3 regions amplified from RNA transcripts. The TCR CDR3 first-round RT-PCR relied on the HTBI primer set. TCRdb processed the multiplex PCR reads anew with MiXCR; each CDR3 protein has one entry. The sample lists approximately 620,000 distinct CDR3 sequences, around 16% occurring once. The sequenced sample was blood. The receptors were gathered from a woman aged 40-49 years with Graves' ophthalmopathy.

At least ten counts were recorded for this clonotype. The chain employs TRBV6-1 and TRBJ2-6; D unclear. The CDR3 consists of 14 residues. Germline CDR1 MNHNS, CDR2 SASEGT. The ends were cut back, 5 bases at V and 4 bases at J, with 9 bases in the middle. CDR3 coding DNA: TGTGCCAGCAGTTCTCCGAGAGGGGCCAACGTCCTGACTTTC. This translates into CASSSPRGANVLTF.

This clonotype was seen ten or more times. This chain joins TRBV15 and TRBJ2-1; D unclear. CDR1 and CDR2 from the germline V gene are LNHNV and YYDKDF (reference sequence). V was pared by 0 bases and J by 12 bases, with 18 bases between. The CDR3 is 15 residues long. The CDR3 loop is CATSRDTAALLVQFF. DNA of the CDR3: TGTGCCACCAGCAGAGATACAGCAGCTCTCCTGGTGCAGTTCTTC.

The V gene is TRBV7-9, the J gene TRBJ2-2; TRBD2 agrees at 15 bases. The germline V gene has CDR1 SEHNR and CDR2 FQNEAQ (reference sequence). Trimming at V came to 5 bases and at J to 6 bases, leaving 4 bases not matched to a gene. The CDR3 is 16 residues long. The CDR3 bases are TGTGCCAGCAGCGGTGGACTAGCGGGGGGGCCCGGGGAGCTGTTTTTT. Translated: CASSGGLAGGPGELFF.

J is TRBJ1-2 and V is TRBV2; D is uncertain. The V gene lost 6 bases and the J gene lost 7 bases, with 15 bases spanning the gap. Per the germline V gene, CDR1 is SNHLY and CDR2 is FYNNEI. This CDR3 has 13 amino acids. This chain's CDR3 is CASRKAIRSGYTF. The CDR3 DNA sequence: TGTGCCAGCAGGAAAGCCATTAGGAGTGGCTACACCTTC. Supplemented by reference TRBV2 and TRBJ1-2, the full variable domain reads EPEVTQTPSHQVTQMGQEVILRCVPISNHLYFYWYRQILGQKVEFLVSFYNNEISEKSEIFDDQFSVERPDGSNFTLKIRSTKLEDSAMYFCASRKAIRSGYTFGSGTRLTVV.

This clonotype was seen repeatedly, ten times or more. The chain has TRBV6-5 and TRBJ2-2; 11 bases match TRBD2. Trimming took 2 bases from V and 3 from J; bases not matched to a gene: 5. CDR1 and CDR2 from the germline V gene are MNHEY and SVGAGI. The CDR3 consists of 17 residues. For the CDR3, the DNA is TGTGCCAGCAGTTACACCCGGACTAGCGGGCACACCGGGGAGCTGTTTTTT. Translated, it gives CASSYTRTSGHTGELFF.

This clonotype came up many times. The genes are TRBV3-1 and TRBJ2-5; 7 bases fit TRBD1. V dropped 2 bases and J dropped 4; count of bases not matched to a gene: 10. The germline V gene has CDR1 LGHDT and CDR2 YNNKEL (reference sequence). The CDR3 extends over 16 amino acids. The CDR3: CASSQRDRARGETQYF. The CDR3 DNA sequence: TGTGCCAGCAGCCAACGGGACAGAGCACGGGGAGAGACCCAGTACTTC.

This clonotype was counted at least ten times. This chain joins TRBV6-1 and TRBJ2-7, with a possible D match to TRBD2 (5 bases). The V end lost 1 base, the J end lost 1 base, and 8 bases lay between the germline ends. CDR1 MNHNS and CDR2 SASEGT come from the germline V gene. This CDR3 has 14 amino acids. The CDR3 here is CASSEVEVSYEQYF. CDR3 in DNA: TGTGCCAGCAGTGAAGTGGAGGTTTCCTACGAGCAGTACTTC.

CDR3 DNA sequence: TGTGCCAGCAGTTTTCTTGGAACACCCAATAGCAATCAGCCCCAGCATTTT. As protein: CASSFLGTPNSNQPQHF. The chain recombines TRBV12-3 or TRBV12-4 with TRBJ1-5, with D unresolved. The CDR3 length is 17 residues. Deletions cut 3 bases from V and 0 bases from J, with 15 bases between.

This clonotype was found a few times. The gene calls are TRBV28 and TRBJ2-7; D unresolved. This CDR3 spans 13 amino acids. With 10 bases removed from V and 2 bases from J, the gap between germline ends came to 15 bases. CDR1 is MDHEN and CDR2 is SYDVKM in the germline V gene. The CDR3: CATLSTSTYEQYF. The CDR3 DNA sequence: TGTGCCACCCTCTCGACCTCAACCTACGAGCAGTACTTC.

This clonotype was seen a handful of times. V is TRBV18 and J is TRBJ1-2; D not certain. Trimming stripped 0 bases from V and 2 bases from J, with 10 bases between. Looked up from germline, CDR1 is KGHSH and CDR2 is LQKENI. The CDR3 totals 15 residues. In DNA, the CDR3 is TGTGCCAGCTCACCACCCTACAAGAACAACTATGGCTACACCTTC. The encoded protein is CASSPPYKNNYGYTF.

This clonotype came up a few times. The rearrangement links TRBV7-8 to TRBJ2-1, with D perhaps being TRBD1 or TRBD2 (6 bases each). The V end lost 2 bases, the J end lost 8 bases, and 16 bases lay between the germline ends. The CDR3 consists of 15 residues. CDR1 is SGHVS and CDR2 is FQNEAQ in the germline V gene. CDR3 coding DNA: TGTGCCAGCAGCTTAATTTCGTCGGAGGGGGATGAGCAGTTCTTC. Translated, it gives CASSLISSEGDEQFF.

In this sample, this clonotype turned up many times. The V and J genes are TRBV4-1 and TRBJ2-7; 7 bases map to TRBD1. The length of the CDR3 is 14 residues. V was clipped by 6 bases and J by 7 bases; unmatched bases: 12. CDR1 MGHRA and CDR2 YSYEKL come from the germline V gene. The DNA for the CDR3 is TGCGCCAGCAGTCCCCCGACAGGGTTGGGAGAGCAGTACTTC. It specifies CASSPPTGLGEQYF.

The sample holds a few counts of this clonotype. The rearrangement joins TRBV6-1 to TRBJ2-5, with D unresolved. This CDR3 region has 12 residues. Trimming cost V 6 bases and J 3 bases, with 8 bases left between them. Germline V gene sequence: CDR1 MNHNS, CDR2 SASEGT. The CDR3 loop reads CASRRSKETQYF. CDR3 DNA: TGTGCCAGCAGGCGGTCTAAAGAGACCCAGTACTTC.